These T cell receptor beta chains were read from a single sample in a study of T cell responses to AZD1222 COVID-19 vaccine. Produced via immunoSEQ multiplex PCR; TCRdb's table is partial and in-frame only. Of about 97,000 clones in the sample, 87% were seen once. The sample consisted of peripheral blood, taken 28 days after the second AZD1222 dose. The receptors were sampled from an adult who received the AZD1222 COVID-19 vaccine. Both conserved end residues are part of each CDR3.

J,V,CDR3
TRBJ2-2,TRBV5-1,CASSLATVGFDGELFF
TRBJ2-5,TRBV28,CASTSPSEYQETQYF
TRBJ2-1,TRBV2,CASAGRSSYNEQFF
TRBJ1-5,TRBV11-1,CASSLGFNQPQHF
TRBJ2-7,TRBV6-5,CASIPRTGNEQYF
TRBJ2-7,TRBV4-1,CASSQKRGAGGLYEQYF
TRBJ2-1,TRBV5-1,CASSWTGGPLGTYNEQFF
TRBJ1-5,TRBV19,CASSIDRGGGNQPQHF
TRBJ1-2,TRBV6-1,CASSGAGYITLPNYGYTF
TRBJ1-5,TRBV4-2,CASSQAGYGNQPQHF
TRBJ1-1,TRBV3-1/TRBV3-2,CASSPSRDRGRIAFF
TRBJ1-1,TRBV2,CASINRDLGTEAFF
TRBJ1-6,TRBV18,CASSLEGGSSYNSPLHF
TRBJ1-2,TRBV19,CASRIGNYGYTF
TRBJ1-2,TRBV3-1/TRBV3-2,CASSNQGSTGYTF
TRBJ2-1,TRBV7-9,CASNSGGNYNEQFF
TRBJ1-6,TRBV5-1,CASSREQATNSPLHF
TRBJ2-4,TRBV7-8,CASSLAWAGAAKNIQYF
TRBJ2-7,TRBV7-9,CASSLALRTSGTGDEQYF
TRBJ1-2,TRBV7-5,CARSSWTGNGYTF
TRBJ1-3,TRBV28,CASSFSRAGNTIYF
TRBJ2-7,TRBV7-2,CASSLQGAEQYF
TRBJ1-1,TRBV5-1,CASSLGQGPREAFF
TRBJ2-1,TRBV5-5,CASSLSGSYNEQFF
TRBJ2-1,TRBV19,CASSITGTGIYNEQFF
TRBJ1-1,TRBV18,CASSRQGFATEAFF
TRBJ1-5,TRBV19,CASRLQGRSNQPQHF
TRBJ2-7,TRBV3-1/TRBV3-2,CAVAVSGEGEQYF
TRBJ2-7,TRBV6-2/TRBV6-3,CASSGTGEGEQYF
TRBJ1-5,TRBV5-8,CASSRRGNQPQHF
TRBJ1-4,TRBV19,CASSTYDRFSTNEKLFF
TRBJ1-5,TRBV28,CASSLGQGDQPQHF
TRBJ2-1,TRBV27,CASTSLGPYNEQFF
TRBJ2-3,TRBV2,CASSEAATGVTTDTQYF
TRBJ1-2,TRBV7-2,CASSSDRGAGYTF
TRBJ2-2,TRBV6-1,CASSEGPGRGKNTGELFF
TRBJ2-2,TRBV12-3/TRBV12-4,CASRRPVGELFF
TRBJ2-2,TRBV18,CASSPAGDTGELFF
TRBJ2-7,TRBV4-1,CASSHGGYEQYF
TRBJ2-7,TRBV5-1,CASSPQVLLDEQYF
TRBJ2-1,TRBV4-1,CASSLTGHRDEQFF
TRBJ1-1,TRBV18,CASSPQGGNTEAFF
TRBJ2-5,TRBV11-1,CASSFRVGQETQYF
TRBJ2-7,TRBV11-2,CASSLMLAGHSSSYEQYF
TRBJ2-4,TRBV18,CASSPLTGSKNIQYF
TRBJ1-6,TRBV30,CAWVREGNSPLHF
TRBJ1-2,TRBV7-2,CASSLGSVYGYTF
TRBJ2-7,TRBV5-1,CASSLDGQVGYGQYF